The clone carrying this T cell receptor beta chain was detected many times. The antigen remains unidentified. The V segment lost 3 bases and the J segment 8 bases; nucleotides outside the gene matches: 5. The germline V gene has CDR1 MDHEN and CDR2 SYDVKM. The CDR3 has 14 residues. The data were obtained in a study of T cells in Graves' hyperthyroidism and ophthalmopathy. What was amplified from RNA transcripts were TCR beta CDR3 regions. A set of HTBI primers served as the primers for a first-round RT-PCR of the TCR CDR3. TCRdb re-derived calls from the multiplex PCR reads in MiXCR, one entry per CDR3 protein. The repertoire has hundreds of thousands of distinct CDR3 sequences, 11% to 15% of them found once; the top ten carry about 26%. Uncontrolled infection, other autoimmune disease, pregnancy or lactation disqualified patients from enrolment. Study-level findings and limits: Blood samples included most of the expanded thyroid clonotypes exceeding 0.001. With a median lead of roughly 6.8 months before onset, the model predicted ophthalmopathy.

The receptor was isolated from a woman under 40 with Graves' hyperthyroidism. J is TRBJ2-1 and V is TRBV28; 9 nucleotides match TRBD2. Sequencing was performed on blood. The CDR3 here is CASSFSGSIHEQFF. Here the CDR3 DNA reads TGTGCCAGCAGTTTTAGCGGGAGTATCCATGAGCAGTTCTTC.